The sequence of this TCR beta chain was determined in a study of memory CD4+ T cells and cytomegalovirus serostatus. The sort gate was single viable CD3+CD4+CD8-CD45RO+ cells for memory CD4+ T cells. In the original analysis: After removing out-of-frame reads, millions of distinct TCRbeta sequences remained. Method: immunoSEQ multiplex PCR; TCRdb's copy keeps in-frame clones and lacks some. For V, J and clone size, that table is used; D and trimming come from the DNA. The table has around 50,000 clones, 78% seen once. The sample taken for sequencing was memory CD4+ T cells from blood. The sequence was obtained from an adult in good health and CMV-seronegative.

The CDR3 sequence: CATVQGWVTGELFF. In DNA form, the CDR3 reads TGTGCCACAGTACAGGGATGGGTCACCGGGGAGCTGTTTTTT. The gene calls are TRBV6-1 and TRBJ2-2; D possibly corresponds to TRBD1 (6 bases). The germline V and J ends were trimmed by 10 bases and 4 bases, with 16 bases remaining between them. The CDR3 length is 14 residues. Germline loops: CDR1 MNHNS, CDR2 SASEGT.